The sequence of this TCR beta chain was determined in a study of Graves' ophthalmopathy and Graves' hyperthyroidism. Germline CDR1 is MDHEN and CDR2 is SYDVKM. Trimming cost V 6 bases and J 2 bases, with 11 bases left between them. The CDR3 extends over 14 amino acids. Amplification of the TCR beta CDR3 regions used RNA transcripts (as template). HTBI primers were used in a first-round RT-PCR, which preceded a second-round multiplex PCR. TCRdb redid the calling of the multiplex PCR reads with MiXCR, one entry per CDR3 protein. The sample lists approximately 210,000 distinct CDR3 sequences; under 30% were seen once.

This sequence joins TRBV28 and TRBJ2-4; D not resolved. Material for sequencing was peripheral blood. The TCR was taken from a man between 50 and 59 years old with Graves' ophthalmopathy. CDR3 protein: CASREDGSKNIQYF. As DNA, the CDR3 is TGTGCCAGCAGAGAGGACGGCTCCAAAAACATTCAGTACTTC.